These T cell receptor beta chains were read from a single sample in a study of T cell repertoires in cytomegalovirus infection. MiXCR, applied by TCRdb to the reads, yields one record per CDR3 protein. The table has about 150,000 distinct CDR3 sequences, 17% seen once. The source material was CD8+ T cells from PBMCs. Receptors were obtained from a human donor in good health (CMV status not recorded). Some clones in this sample may be carry-over from other donors' samples. Both conserved end residues are part of each CDR3. A D gene is named only where the DNA matches it firmly. Expanded clones are given a class, and other clones once, few, many or no size at all.

- TRBJ2-1 few TRBV2 CASSLTRLGQNNEQFF TGTGCCAGCAGCCTAACCCGCTTAGGGCAAAACAATGAGCAGTTCTTC
TRBD1 TRBJ2-6 many TRBV7-2 CASSLRGQGYTGANVLTF TGTGCCAGCAGCTTAAGGGGACAGGGATATACTGGGGCCAACGTCCTGACTTTC
- TRBJ2-1 - TRBV28 CASSFQRNEQFF TGTGCCAGCAGTTTCCAGAGGAATGAGCAGTTCTTC
TRBD2 TRBJ2-1 few TRBV7-9 CASSSTSGGNNEKFF TGTGCCAGCAGCTCGACTAGCGGGGGGAACAATGAGAAGTTCTTC
- TRBJ2-7 many TRBV5-6 CASSLTWGSYEQYF TGTGCCAGCAGCTTGACATGGGGCTCCTACGAGCAGTACTTC
- TRBJ2-7 medium-sized TRBV6-2/TRBV6-3 CASSYGWANYEQYF TGTGCCAGCAGTTACGGTTGGGCGAACTACGAGCAGTACTTC
TRBD2 TRBJ2-1 few TRBV7-9 CASSSAGGLKNEQFF TGTGCCAGCAGCTCCGCGGGGGGGTTAAAAAATGAGCAGTTCTTC
- TRBJ2-5 - TRBV6-4 CASSAEAPTVQETQYF TGTGCCAGCAGTGCCGAAGCCCCTACAGTACAAGAGACCCAGTACTTC
- TRBJ2-7 few TRBV7-9 CASSFPEGNYEQYF TGTGCCAGCAGCTTCCCCGAGGGGAACTACGAGCAGTACTTC
TRBD2 TRBJ2-1 few TRBV20-1 CSASQGGPGNEQFF TGCAGTGCTAGTCAGGGAGGGCCGGGCAATGAGCAGTTCTTC
- TRBJ1-1 many TRBV7-8 CASSTLPGGEDTEAFF TGTGCCAGCAGCACCCTCCCGGGGGGGGAGGACACTGAAGCTTTCTTT
TRBD1 TRBJ2-5 - TRBV6-5 CASTYTQGWKTQYF TGTGCCAGCACGTACACACAGGGGTGGAAGACCCAGTACTTC
TRBD1 TRBJ2-4 few TRBV7-2 CASSDTGTGITKNIQYF TGTGCCAGCAGCGACACCGGGACAGGGATAACCAAAAACATTCAGTACTTC
- TRBJ1-2 many TRBV6-2/TRBV6-3 CASSPGRNYGYTF TGTGCCAGCAGTCCGGGCCGAAACTATGGCTACACCTTC
- TRBJ2-1 - TRBV4-1 CASSPGARYNEQFF TGCGCCAGCAGCCCAGGGGCCAGGTACAATGAGCAGTTCTTC
- TRBJ2-1 - TRBV27 CASSSWGNPDNEQFF TGTGCCAGCAGCTCCTGGGGAAATCCTGACAATGAGCAGTTCTTC
- TRBJ2-7 - TRBV4-1 CASSDYSSYEQYF TGTGCCAGCAGTGACTATAGCTCCTACGAGCAGTACTTC
- TRBJ1-1 - TRBV29-1 CSGSTGNTEAFF TGCAGCGGATCCACAGGGAACACTGAAGCTTTCTTT
TRBD2 TRBJ2-1 - TRBV12-3/TRBV12-4 CASSETSGFYNEQFF TGTGCCAGCAGTGAGACTAGCGGGTTCTACAATGAGCAGTTCTTC
TRBD2 TRBJ2-1 once TRBV6-2/TRBV6-3 CASSPWTSGEQFF TGTGCCAGCAGTCCCTGGACTAGCGGAGAGCAGTTCTTC
- TRBJ2-1 - TRBV7-9 CASSPGTGPHYNEQFF TGTGCCAGCAGCCCTGGGACTGGACCCCACTACAATGAGCAGTTCTTC
- TRBJ2-1 few TRBV12-3/TRBV12-4 CASSRLYGDAEQFF TGTGCCAGCAGTCGCCTTTACGGGGATGCTGAGCAGTTCTTC
- TRBJ2-3 - TRBV6-2/TRBV6-3 CASSLREATTDTQYF TGTGCCAGCAGTCTCCGCGAAGCGACCACAGATACGCAGTATTTT
TRBD1 TRBJ2-5 - TRBV29-1 CSVDDRDRGRETQYF TGCAGCGTTGATGACCGGGACAGGGGGCGAGAGACCCAGTACTTC
- TRBJ2-1 many TRBV7-2 CASSLVGPRSSYNEQFF TGTGCCAGCAGCTTAGTCGGGCCCCGGAGCTCCTACAATGAGCAGTTCTTC
- TRBJ2-7 - TRBV28 CASSLTGPNYEQYF TGTGCCAGCAGTTTAACCGGGCCGAACTACGAGCAGTACTTC
- TRBJ2-5 few TRBV7-9 CASSRPVMQETQYF TGTGCCAGCAGCCGCCCCGTTATGCAAGAGACCCAGTACTTC
TRBD1 TRBJ2-7 - TRBV29-1 CSVEGRQGAPHEQYF TGCAGCGTTGAAGGGAGACAGGGGGCTCCCCACGAGCAGTACTTC
- TRBJ1-1 many TRBV15 CATSVGANTEAFF TGTGCCACCAGCGTGGGTGCGAACACTGAAGCTTTCTTT